This T cell receptor (beta chain) was profiled in a study of blood T cell repertoires in COVID-19. The overall study: Donors in the United States, Italy and Spain gave samples during acute or convalescent COVID-19. In each case, the material was cDNA or gDNA derived from T cells, B-cell-depleted T cells, or PBMCs.

Authors' methods: It was from reference gene primer amplification that nucleated cell counts were estimated. Sequencing used immunoSEQ multiplex PCR; TCRdb keeps in-frame clones, though not all of them. D and trimming were read from the DNA, whereas the V and J calls and clone size are those reported in that table. The table lists about 200,000 clones, almost 85% of them singletons. The CDR3 runs to 16 residues. Trimming cost V 5 bases and J 2 bases; bases outside gene matches: 7. The V gene's germline CDR1 is KGHSH and CDR2 LQKENI. V usage is TRBV18 and J usage is TRBJ2-7; 12 positions agree with TRBD2. The sequence came from a human donor with acute or convalescent COVID-19. The donor label of this sample is uncertain. The material sequenced was peripheral blood. CDR3 sequence: CASSALAGGVPYEQYF. The CDR3 DNA is TGTGCCAGCTCAGCTCTAGCGGGAGGGGTTCCCTACGAGCAGTACTTC.